Each of the 12 T cell receptor beta chains below was sequenced from the same sample in a study of shared clonotypes between healthy human individuals. Using immunoSEQ multiplex PCR, the repertoire was profiled, and TCRdb retains in-frame clones only, with some absent. The repertoire includes approximately 2.3 million clones, more than 80% of them detected once, and about 0.37% sits in the top ten. Sequences were obtained from naive CD4+ T cells from PBMCs. Indicated subset: CD45RA+ positively selected. The receptors shown here come from a man aged 18 to 30 in good health. Some clones in this sample may be carry-over from other donors' samples.

This chain connects TRBV5-1 to TRBJ1-1; D might be TRBD1 (5 bases). Germline V gives CDR1 SGHRS, CDR2 YFSETQ. V was shortened by 6 bases and J by 4 bases, with 16 bases between the two germline ends. The CDR3 contains 14 residues. The CDR3 is CASNNQWGGTEAFF. The DNA for the CDR3 is TGCGCCAGCAACAATCAGTGGGGGGGCACTGAAGCTTTCTTT.

Notes on this clone: This specimen includes other DNA sequences encoding the same CDR3. The chain recombines TRBV28 with TRBJ2-5; D is unresolved. V lost 4 bases and J 5 bases, leaving 2 bases between the germline ends. CDR1 MDHEN and CDR2 SYDVKM come from the germline V gene. The CDR3 contains 10 residues. The CDR3 spells CASSSETQYF. The CDR3 nucleotides read TGTGCCAGCAGTTCGGAGACCCAGTACTTC.

V gene TRBV14 combines with J gene TRBJ2-5, with D possibly being TRBD2 (5 bases). This CDR3 has 14 amino acids. With 4 bases removed from V and 7 bases from J, the gap between germline ends came to 16 bases. Germline V CDR1 and CDR2: SGHDN, FVKESK. The CDR3 loop is CASSPSPRGRTQYF. The CDR3 DNA is TGTGCCAGCAGCCCCTCTCCCCGGGGTAGGACCCAGTACTTC.

The V gene is TRBV2, the J gene TRBJ1-1, with D possibly being TRBD1 (5 bases). Germline V CDR1 and CDR2: SNHLY, FYNNEI. V was cut by 7 bases and J by 1 base, with 10 bases left in between. This CDR3 spans 13 amino acids. CDR3 bases: TGTGCCAGCAAGACAGATAAGAACACTGAAGCTTTCTTT. This encodes CASKTDKNTEAFF.

The chain couples TRBV7-9 to TRBJ2-3; D is undetermined. V dropped 0 bases and J dropped 4 bases, with 5 bases sitting between them. Germline V gene lookup returns CDR1 SEHNR and CDR2 FQNEAQ (reference sequence). CDR3 size: 13 residues. CDR3 region: CASSLARSDTQYF. For the CDR3, the DNA is TGTGCCAGCAGCTTAGCTAGATCAGATACGCAGTATTTT.

The chain is built from TRBV5-1 and TRBJ2-7, with 9 bases matching TRBD1. The junction had 8 bases not matched to a gene; V was cut back by 3 bases and J by 4 bases. Germline-derived CDR1 and CDR2 are SGHRS and YFSETQ. The CDR3 has 15 residues. The CDR3 loop reads CASSWPGQGIYEQYF. For the CDR3, the DNA is TGCGCCAGCAGCTGGCCGGGACAGGGTATATACGAGCAGTACTTC.

V is TRBV11-2 and J is TRBJ1-1, with D possibly being TRBD1 (5 bases). Germline lookup yields CDR1 SGHAT and CDR2 FQNNGV. Between the trimmed V and J ends, which lost 1 base and 5 bases, there was a span of 8 bases. This CDR3 contains 13 residues. CDR3 DNA: TGTGCCAGCAGCTTAGGCAGGGCTACTGAAGCTTTCTTT. Protein sequence: CASSLGRATEAFF. The full variable domain, its missing parts supplied by reference TRBV11-2 and TRBJ1-1, is EAGVAQSPRYKIIEKRQSVAFWCNPISGHATLYWYQQILGQGPKLLIQFQNNGVVDDSQLPKDRFSAERLKGVDSTLKIQPAKLEDSAVYLCASSLGRATEAFFGQGTRLTVV.

The CDR3 loop reads CASSLFWGNQPQHF. CDR3 coding DNA: TGTGCCAGCAGCTTATTTTGGGGGAATCAGCCCCAGCATTTT. J is TRBJ1-5 and V is TRBV7-2; perhaps TRBD1 as D (5 bases). Germline CDR1 SGHTA, CDR2 FQGNSA. The V gene lost 2 bases and the J gene lost 4 bases, with 9 bases spanning the gap. The CDR3 has 14 amino acids.

This clone has only a few counts. The gene calls are TRBV19 and TRBJ1-2, with 10 bases fitting TRBD1. CDR3 length: 14 amino acids. Germline loops: CDR1 LNHDA, CDR2 SQIVND (reference sequence). V lost 6 bases, J lost 5 bases, and 6 bases stayed unmatched. The CDR3 coding sequence is TGTGCCAGTAGCCGACAGGGGGCCATTTATGGCTACACCTTC. It is translated as CASSRQGAIYGYTF.

The CDR3 coding sequence is TGCGCCAGCAGCCAAGGAGGGGGAAACACCGGGGAGCTGTTTTTT. This encodes CASSQGGGNTGELFF. The chain recombines TRBV4-1 with TRBJ2-2; D possibly corresponds to TRBD1 (6 bases). Trimming removed 1 base from V and 2 bases from J, with 8 bases in between. Per germline, CDR1 MGHRA and CDR2 YSYEKL. This CDR3 comprises 15 residues.

V usage is TRBV28 and J usage is TRBJ2-7, with 8 nucleotides matching TRBD1. The CDR3 length is 15 residues. Per the germline V gene, CDR1 is MDHEN and CDR2 is SYDVKM. V lost 6 bases and J lost 0; bases outside the gene matches: 7. CDR3: CASSTTGGSSYEQYF. The CDR3 DNA reads TGTGCCAGCAGCACCACAGGGGGAAGCTCCTACGAGCAGTACTTC.

J is TRBJ1-4 and V is TRBV2, with D maybe TRBD1 (5 bases). The CDR3 is made up of 15 amino acids. Trimming removed 4 bases at V and 0 bases at J, with 9 bases between. CDR1 is SNHLY and CDR2 is FYNNEI in the germline V gene. CDR3 sequence: CASSVDRATNEKLFF. CDR3 nucleotides: TGTGCCAGCAGTGTCGACAGAGCAACTAATGAAAAACTGTTTTTT.